This record looks at one TCR beta chain sequence and its context. Antigen: not known. This entry belongs to a study of T cell responses to AZD1222 COVID-19 vaccine. Assay used: immunoSEQ multiplex PCR; TCRdb lists only in-frame clones, some missing. The table shows tens of thousands of clones, with 60% to 85% occurring only once. Study findings and constraints: Donor demographics were predominantly white British with a female majority; clonal diversity may be underestimated. Repertoires in all cases were sampled only once the peak T cell response had passed. Per reports, nearly half of all spike-specific TCRs target regions that are unmutated in variants.

The CDR3 totals 13 residues. CDR1 and CDR2 (germline): MNHNS, SASEGT. Trimming took off 2 bases at V and 4 bases at J, with 6 bases between the two ends. This specimen consisted of peripheral blood, obtained on day 0 of AZD1222 vaccination. The receptor comes from an adult in good health. The J gene is TRBJ1-5, the V gene TRBV6-1; no clear D gene. This CDR3 reads CASSEQPNQPQHF. DNA for the CDR3: TGTGCCAGCAGTGAACAGCCAAATCAGCCCCAGCATTTT.